Detailed here is one TCR beta chain. The clone's antigen remains unknown. The sample holds no much larger clone one base away, and base qualities are not on file. These data belong to a study of blood T cell repertoires in COVID-19 (dated by TCRdb to about 2020). Study-level background: The collaborator samples originated in the United States, Italy and Spain and spanned the acute and convalescent phases of COVID-19. The material from the prospective study consisted of cDNA or gDNA derived from T cells, B-cell-depleted T cells, or PBMCs. The dataset comprised deeply sampled blood TCRbeta repertoires from subjects exposed to, actively infected with, or recovered from COVID-19. The repertoires were released in a freely available public database meant as a resource for research on the immune response to SARS-CoV-2. Samples were obtained from the ongoing ImmuneRACE study (first 160 participants) and from about 1,300 subjects provided by 6 global collaborators. A de-identified subject ID, COVID-19 status, age in years and sex were almost always included in the sample metadata. Where HLA class I and class II types were available, the types were taken from metadata supplied by the sample provider, not from assay-based typing.

TCRbeta CDR3 regions were amplified from genomic DNA by means of the immunoSEQ Assay, a bias-controlled multiplex PCR. On the study's bioinformatics: The number of nucleated cells in each sample was estimated by amplification of reference gene primers within the assay. To quantify the absolute abundance of each unique TCRbeta CDR3 rearrangement, sequence reads were collapsed and filtered. For each sample, productive Simpson clonality was calculated by taking the square root of Simpson's diversity index across productive rearrangements. This immuneACCESS table, as held by TCRdb, lists in-frame sequences with V and J called but not all clones. Of the missing ones, under half trace to an unresolved V gene in checked studies; the others have no known cause. V and J calls and clone size are as listed in that table; D and trimming were resolved from the DNA. Here the sample has around 97,000 clones; roughly 87% occur a single time. The top ten hold 5% to 7.5% of the sample.

Points the paper makes about the study in general: Clinical and demographic metadata were provided uncurated, with the amount varying by source and participant.

The collaborating institutions used their own protocols to collect whole blood in K2EDTA tubes. For TCRbeta analysis, collaborators shipped samples as frozen whole blood, isolated PBMCs, or DNA extracted from either of those sample types. CDR1 and CDR2 are drawn from the germline V gene (reference sequence): GTSNPN, SVGIG. The V end gives up 4 bases and the J end 6 bases, leaving 10 bases in the junction not matched to a gene. The CDR3 sequence holds 14 residues, the cysteine and phenylalanine included. The CDR3 DNA has 42 bases and is translated from base 1. This TCR was sampled from a human donor in a cohort sampled during active COVID-19. What was sequenced was peripheral blood. The V and J genes are TRBV30 and TRBJ2-7; 9 central bases correspond to TRBD1. The CDR3 region: CAWTRGTGKSEQYF. The DNA sequence is given as TGTGCCTGGACAAGGGGGACAGGGAAAAGCGAGCAGTACTTC.